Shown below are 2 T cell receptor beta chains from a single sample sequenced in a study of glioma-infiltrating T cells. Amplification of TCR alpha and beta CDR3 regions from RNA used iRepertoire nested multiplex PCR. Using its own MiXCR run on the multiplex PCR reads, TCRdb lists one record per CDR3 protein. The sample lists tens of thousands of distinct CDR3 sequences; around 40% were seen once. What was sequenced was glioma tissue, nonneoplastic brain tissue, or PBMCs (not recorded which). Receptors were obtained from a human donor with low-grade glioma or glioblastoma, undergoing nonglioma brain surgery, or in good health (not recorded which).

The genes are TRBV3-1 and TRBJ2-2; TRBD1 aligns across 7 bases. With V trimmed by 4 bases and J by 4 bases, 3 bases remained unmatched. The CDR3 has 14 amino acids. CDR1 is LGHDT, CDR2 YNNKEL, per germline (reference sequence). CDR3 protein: CASSPTGTTGELFF. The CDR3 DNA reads TGTGCCAGCAGCCCGACAGGGACCACCGGGGAGCTGTTTTTT.

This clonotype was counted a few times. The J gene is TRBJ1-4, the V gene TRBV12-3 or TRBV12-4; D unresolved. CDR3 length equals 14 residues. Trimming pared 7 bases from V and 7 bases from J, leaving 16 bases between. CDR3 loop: CASTDLFSAEKLFF. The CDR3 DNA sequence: TGTGCCAGCACGGACCTCTTTAGTGCTGAAAAACTGTTTTTT.